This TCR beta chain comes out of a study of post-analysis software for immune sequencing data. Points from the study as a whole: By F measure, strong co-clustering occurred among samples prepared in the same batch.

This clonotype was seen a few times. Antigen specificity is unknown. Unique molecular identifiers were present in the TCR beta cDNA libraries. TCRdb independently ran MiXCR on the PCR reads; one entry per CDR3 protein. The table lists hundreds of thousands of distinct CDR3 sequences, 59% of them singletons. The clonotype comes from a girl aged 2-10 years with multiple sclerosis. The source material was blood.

The CDR3 coding sequence is TGTGCCAGCAGCCGCCTCACCTCAGCTAACTATGGCTACACCTTC. This codes for CASSRLTSANYGYTF. The rearrangement uses TRBV6-2 or TRBV6-3 and TRBJ1-2; D not resolved. The length of the CDR3 is 15 residues. Between the trimmed V and J ends, which lost 6 bases and 0 bases, there was a span of 14 bases. Germline assignment: CDR1 MNHEY and CDR2 SVGEGT.